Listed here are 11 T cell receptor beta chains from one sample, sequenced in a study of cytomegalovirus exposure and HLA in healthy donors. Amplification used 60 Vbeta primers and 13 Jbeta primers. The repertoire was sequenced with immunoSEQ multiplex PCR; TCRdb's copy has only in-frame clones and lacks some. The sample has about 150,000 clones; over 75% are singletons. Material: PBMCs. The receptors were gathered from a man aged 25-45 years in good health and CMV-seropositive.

The CDR3 nucleotides read TGTGCCAGCAGAATAGCGGAAGAAGGGCATAGCGAGCAGTACTTC. Protein sequence: CASRIAEEGHSEQYF. The V call is TRBV6-5, the J call TRBJ2-7; tentatively, D is TRBD2 (6 bases). Germline CDR1 reads MNHEY; CDR2 reads SVGAGI. The V gene lost 6 bases and the J gene lost 6 bases, with 21 bases spanning the gap. The CDR3 spans 15 residues.

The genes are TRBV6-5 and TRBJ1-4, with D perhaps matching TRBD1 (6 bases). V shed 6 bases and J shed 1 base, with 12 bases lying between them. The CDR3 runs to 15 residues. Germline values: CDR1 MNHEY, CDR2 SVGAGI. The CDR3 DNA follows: TGTGCCAGCAGGCCCGGCAGGGGAACTAATGAAAAACTGTTTTTT. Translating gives CASRPGRGTNEKLFF.

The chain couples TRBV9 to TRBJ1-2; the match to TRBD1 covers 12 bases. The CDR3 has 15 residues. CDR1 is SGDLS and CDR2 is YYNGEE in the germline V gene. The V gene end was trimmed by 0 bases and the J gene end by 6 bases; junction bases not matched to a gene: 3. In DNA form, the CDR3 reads TGTGCCAGCAGCGTAGGGGACAGGGGGCGTGATGGCTACACCTTC. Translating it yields CASSVGDRGRDGYTF.

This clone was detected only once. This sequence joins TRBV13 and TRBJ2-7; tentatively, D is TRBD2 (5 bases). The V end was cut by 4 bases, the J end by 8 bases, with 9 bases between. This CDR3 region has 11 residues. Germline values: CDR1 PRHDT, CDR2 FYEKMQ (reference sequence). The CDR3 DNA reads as TGTGCCAGCAGCTCCACGGGGAAGCAGTACTTC. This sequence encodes CASSSTGKQYF. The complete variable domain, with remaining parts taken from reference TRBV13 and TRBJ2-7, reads AAGVIQSPRHLIKEKRETATLKCYPIPRHDTVYWYQQGPGQDPQFLISFYEKMQSDKGSIPDRFSAQQFSDYHSELNMSSLELGDSALYFCASSSTGKQYFGPGTRLTVT.

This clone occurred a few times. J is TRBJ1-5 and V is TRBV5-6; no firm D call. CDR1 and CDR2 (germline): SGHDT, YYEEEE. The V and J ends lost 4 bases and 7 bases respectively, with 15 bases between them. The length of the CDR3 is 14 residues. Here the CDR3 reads CASSRGREGQPQHF. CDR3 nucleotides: TGTGCCAGCAGCAGAGGGAGGGAGGGCCAGCCCCAGCATTTT. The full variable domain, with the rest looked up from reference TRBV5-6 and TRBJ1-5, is DAGVTQSPTHLIKTRGQQVTLRCSPKSGHDTVSWYQQALGQGPQFIFQYYEEEERQRGNFPDRFSGHQFPNYSSELNVNALLLGDSALYLCASSRGREGQPQHFGDGTRLSIL.

The CDR3 protein is CASSIFGDRGLVDSPLHF. As DNA, the CDR3 is TGTGCCAGTAGTATATTCGGTGATCGGGGTTTGGTGGATTCACCCCTCCACTTT. V and J are TRBV19 and TRBJ1-6; D not certain. CDR3 length: 18 amino acids. Germline V gives CDR1 LNHDA, CDR2 SQIVND (reference sequence). V was cut by 2 bases and J by 8 bases, with 22 bases left in between.

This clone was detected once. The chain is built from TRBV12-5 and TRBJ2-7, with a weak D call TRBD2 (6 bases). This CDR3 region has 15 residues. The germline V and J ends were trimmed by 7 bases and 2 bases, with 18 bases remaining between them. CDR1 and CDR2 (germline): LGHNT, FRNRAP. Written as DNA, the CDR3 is TGTGCTAGTGCCCCATCGGGGGTTAATACCTACGAGCAGTACTTC. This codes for CASAPSGVNTYEQYF.

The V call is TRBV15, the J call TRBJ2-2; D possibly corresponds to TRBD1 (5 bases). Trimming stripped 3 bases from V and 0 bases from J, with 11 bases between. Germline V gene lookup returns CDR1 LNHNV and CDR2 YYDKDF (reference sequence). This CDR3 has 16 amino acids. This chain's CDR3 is CATSSSRASNTGELFF. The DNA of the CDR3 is TGTGCCACCAGCAGCTCCAGGGCATCGAACACCGGGGAGCTGTTTTTT.

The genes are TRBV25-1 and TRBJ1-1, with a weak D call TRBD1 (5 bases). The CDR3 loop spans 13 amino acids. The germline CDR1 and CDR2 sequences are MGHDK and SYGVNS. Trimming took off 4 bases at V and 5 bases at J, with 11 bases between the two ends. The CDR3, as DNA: TGTGCCAGCAGTGTGGGACTCCCTACTGAAGCTTTCTTT. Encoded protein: CASSVGLPTEAFF.

The CDR3 nucleotides are TGTGCCAGCTCACAGCTTAAACAGGGTGGCACTGAAGCTTTCTTT. Translating it yields CASSQLKQGGTEAFF. The chain combines TRBV18 with TRBJ1-1, with D possibly matching TRBD1 (6 bases). The germline V gene has CDR1 KGHSH and CDR2 LQKENI. Trimming took 4 bases from V and 4 from J, leaving 16 bases between them. This CDR3 comprises 15 residues.

In DNA form, the CDR3 reads TGTGCCAGCTCACCACGCGGGGGTCCTGAAGCTTTCTTT. Translation gives CASSPRGGPEAFF. V usage is TRBV18 and J usage is TRBJ1-1; possible D gene TRBD1, 5 bases. The germline V gene encodes CDR1 KGHSH and CDR2 LQKENI. This CDR3 is 13 amino acids long. V lost 1 base and J lost 6, with 9 bases in between.